This passage covers 31 T cell receptor beta chains from one sample sequenced in a study of technical replicates of blood from several donors. TCRdb's copy holds only in-frame clones and misses some; the assay was immunoSEQ multiplex PCR. Of 95,000 to 100,000 clones listed, nearly 96% are singletons. The source material was T cells isolated from PBMCs. The origin of the receptors is a human donor in good health.

This chain links TRBV29-1 with TRBJ2-2; TRBD2 is a possible D gene (6 bases). Germline V gene lookup returns CDR1 SQVTM and CDR2 ANQGSEA. Trimming removed 7 bases at V and 5 bases at J, with 17 bases between. This CDR3 has 14 amino acids. CDR3 bases: TGCAGCGCCTATCACGGGGCGGGGACCGGGGAGCTGTTTTTT. Translated: CSAYHGAGTGELFF.

With respect to this clone: Other nucleotide sequences in the sample specify the same CDR3. The J gene is TRBJ2-1, the V gene TRBV30; 7 bases match TRBD1. The germline CDR1 and CDR2 sequences are GTSNPN and SVGIG (reference sequence). Trimming cost V 2 bases and J 10 bases; bases outside gene matches: 11. The CDR3 extends over 14 amino acids. For the CDR3, the DNA is TGTGCCTGGAGTTTAGGGGGCGAAGTGGGCGAGCAGTTCTTC. Protein: CAWSLGGEVGEQFF.

The genes are TRBV10-3 and TRBJ1-3; weak D call: TRBD1 (5 bases). Germline lookup yields CDR1 ENHRY and CDR2 SYGVKD. The CDR3 runs 14 residues. Deletions cut 11 bases from V and 0 bases from J, with 14 bases between. The CDR3 is CAARVQDSGNTIYF. In DNA form, the CDR3 reads TGTGCCGCCAGGGTTCAAGACTCTGGAAACACCATATATTTT.

The V gene is TRBV6-1, the J gene TRBJ2-5; 9 positions agree with TRBD1. Germline lookup yields CDR1 MNHNS and CDR2 SASEGT. This CDR3 contains 16 residues. Losses at the gene ends were 2 bases for V and 11 bases for J; bases not matched to a gene: 15. The CDR3, as DNA: TGTGCCAGCAGTGAAATGTCAGCCGGGACAGGGAGGGAGCAGTACTTC. Its translation is CASSEMSAGTGREQYF.

The chain joins TRBV7-6 to TRBJ2-4; D ambiguous. V lost 9 bases and J lost 3, with 15 bases in between. CDR1 and CDR2 (germline): SGHVS, FNYEAQ. This CDR3 has 14 amino acids. In DNA form, the CDR3 reads TGTGCCAGGGATAAGACTCTATGCAAAAACATTCAGTACTTC. Its protein is CARDKTLCKNIQYF.

This chain connects TRBV28 to TRBJ1-4; no definite D call. The CDR3 loop spans 14 amino acids. CDR1 is MDHEN, CDR2 SYDVKM, per germline. V was clipped by 3 bases and J by 8 bases, with 13 bases between them. In DNA, the CDR3 is TGTGCCAGCAGTTTTCTAGGGCCGGGAGAAAAACTGTTTTTT. Translated, it gives CASSFLGPGEKLFF.

This rearrangement joins TRBV5-4 to TRBJ2-3; TRBD2 matches at 10 bases. This CDR3 has 20 amino acids. Trimming cost V 0 bases and J 0 bases; bases outside gene matches: 13. Germline V gene data show CDR1 as SGHNT and CDR2 as YYREEE (reference sequence). The CDR3 DNA reads as TGTGCCAGCAGCTTGGGGGCGAGGAGCACTAGCGGGGCTAGCACAGATACGCAGTATTTT. It codes for CASSLGARSTSGASTDTQYF. Full variable domain (remainder filled in from reference TRBV5-4 and TRBJ2-3): ETGVTQSPTHLIKTRGQQVTLRCSSQSGHNTVSWYQQALGQGPQFIFQYYREEENGRGNFPPRFSGLQFPNYSSELNVNALELDDSALYLCASSLGARSTSGASTDTQYFGPGTRLTVL.

The chain joins TRBV13 to TRBJ2-4; D is ambiguous. Trimming shortened V by 3 bases and J by 3 bases, and 6 bases separated the two germline ends. The CDR3 has 13 residues. Germline V CDR1 and CDR2: PRHDT, FYEKMQ (reference sequence). The CDR3 here is CASSLADKNIQYF. CDR3 nucleotide sequence: TGTGCCAGCAGCTTGGCGGACAAAAACATTCAGTACTTC. Variable domain in full (rest from reference TRBV13 and TRBJ2-4): AAGVIQSPRHLIKEKRETATLKCYPIPRHDTVYWYQQGPGQDPQFLISFYEKMQSDKGSIPDRFSAQQFSDYHSELNMSSLELGDSALYFCASSLADKNIQYFGAGTRLSVL.

V usage is TRBV2 and J usage is TRBJ1-5; D unresolved. This CDR3 region has 16 residues. The germline V and J ends were trimmed by 3 bases and 0 bases, with 12 bases remaining between them. Germline loops: CDR1 SNHLY, CDR2 FYNNEI. CDR3 in amino acids: CASSDLAGHSNQPQHF. DNA of the CDR3: TGTGCCAGCAGTGATTTGGCAGGCCATAGCAATCAGCCCCAGCATTTT.

This rearrangement joins TRBV6-5 to TRBJ2-2; the D is unclear. V was cut by 10 bases and J by 2 bases, with 11 bases left in between. CDR3 length: 13 amino acids. Per the germline V gene, CDR1 is MNHEY and CDR2 is SVGAGI. Here the CDR3 reads CATIETNTGELFF. The CDR3 nucleotides read TGTGCCACCATAGAGACTAACACCGGGGAGCTGTTTTTT.

This chain connects TRBV4-1 to TRBJ2-7; maybe TRBD2 (6 bases). V lost 0 bases, J lost 9 bases, and 9 bases lay in between. This CDR3 spans 12 amino acids. Germline V CDR1 and CDR2: MGHRA, YSYEKL. CDR3 nucleotide sequence: TGCGCCAGCAGCCAAGATCGGAGGGGGCAGTACTTC. It yields the protein CASSQDRRGQYF.

This rearrangement joins TRBV27 to TRBJ2-3; tentatively, D is TRBD2 (5 bases). The V gene's germline CDR1 is MNHEY and CDR2 SMNVEV (reference sequence). The CDR3 is 14 residues long. Trimming removed 6 bases from V and 5 bases from J, with 15 bases in between. The CDR3 sequence is CASSPIFAGDTQYF. Written as DNA, the CDR3 is TGTGCCAGCAGCCCTATATTTGCGGGAGATACGCAGTATTTT.

The chain has TRBV5-1 and TRBJ1-2; TRBD1 aligns across 7 bases. Germline V gene sequence: CDR1 SGHRS, CDR2 YFSETQ. V was pared by 3 bases and J by 8 bases, with 10 bases of the junction left unmatched. The CDR3 has 14 residues. CDR3 sequence (DNA): TGCGCCAGCAGCTCGCTCCAGGGGGTAGGGGGCTACACCTTC. Protein: CASSSLQGVGGYTF. Full variable domain (rest looked up from reference TRBV5-1 and TRBJ1-2): KAGVTQTPRYLIKTRGQQVTLSCSPISGHRSVSWYQQTPGQGLQFLFEYFSETQRNKGNFPGRFSGRQFSNSRSEMNVSTLELGDSALYLCASSSLQGVGGYTFGSGTRLTVV.

The V and J genes are TRBV6-5 and TRBJ2-1, with TRBD2 matching 8 bases. Trimming at V came to 5 bases and at J to 8 bases, leaving 11 bases not matched to a gene. Germline CDR1 reads MNHEY; CDR2 reads SVGAGI. The CDR3 loop spans 15 amino acids. CDR3 loop: CASSRYSGGGYEQFF. For the CDR3, the DNA is TGTGCCAGCAGTCGATATTCGGGGGGGGGCTATGAGCAGTTCTTC.

The chain uses TRBV11-3 and TRBJ2-1; 8 bases map to TRBD2. Germline values: CDR1 SGHNT, CDR2 YENEEA. CDR3 length: 14 residues. The V and J ends lost 2 bases and 7 bases, in that order; junction bases with no gene match: 4. The CDR3 coding sequence is TGTGCCAGCAGCTTACCGGGGGGGCGAAATGAGCAGTTCTTC. It is translated as CASSLPGGRNEQFF. Full variable domain (outside the CDR3, taken from reference TRBV11-3 and TRBJ2-1): EAGVVQSPRYKIIEKKQPVAFWCNPISGHNTLYWYLQNLGQGPELLIRYENEEAVDDSQLPKDRFSAERLKGVDSTLKIQPAELGDSAVYLCASSLPGGRNEQFFGPGTRLTVL.

The chain employs TRBV7-8 and TRBJ2-3; TRBD2 matches at 10 bases. This CDR3 contains 19 residues. The V gene end was trimmed by 1 base and the J gene end by 1 base; junction bases not matched to a gene: 11. CDR1 is SGHVS and CDR2 is FQNEAQ in the germline V gene. The CDR3 DNA is TGTGCCAGCAGCTTAGGACGCCCCCTAGCGGGAGAACGCACAGATACGCAGTATTTT. Protein product: CASSLGRPLAGERTDTQYF.

V and J are TRBV5-6 and TRBJ1-3; D remains ambiguous. The V end was cut by 2 bases, the J end by 0 bases, with 9 bases between. Germline loops: CDR1 SGHDT, CDR2 YYEEEE. CDR3 size: 15 residues. CDR3 bases: TGTGCCAGCAGCTTTTTGGGCAGCTCTGGAAACACCATATATTTT. It encodes CASSFLGSSGNTIYF.

The gene calls are TRBV7-6 and TRBJ2-1, with D unclear. CDR1 and CDR2 from the germline V gene are SGHVS and FNYEAQ. The CDR3 runs 13 residues. V shed 5 bases and J shed 9 bases, with 14 bases lying between them. CDR3 bases: TGTGCCAGCAGCGCACATTCGGGTGCTGAGCAGTTCTTC. It encodes CASSAHSGAEQFF.

The chain is built from TRBV20-1 and TRBJ1-1; D not certain. This CDR3 has 11 residues. The germline V and J ends were trimmed by 3 bases and 11 bases, with 13 bases remaining between them. Germline lookup yields CDR1 DFQATT and CDR2 SNEGSKA (reference sequence). CDR3 DNA sequence: TGCAGTGCTAGGGAGGATCTGGGGGCTTTCTTT. As protein: CSAREDLGAFF.

CDR3 nucleotides: TGTGCCAGCGGGCCGGGACTAGCGGGAGGATCTGCCGGTGTCCGCCCATCCTACGAGCAGTACTTC. It specifies CASGPGLAGGSAGVRPSYEQYF. V and J are TRBV27 and TRBJ2-7; 15 nucleotides agree with TRBD2. Germline assignment: CDR1 MNHEY and CDR2 SMNVEV (reference sequence). Trimming took 8 bases from V and 1 from J; bases not matched to a gene: 24. The CDR3 loop spans 22 amino acids.

The gene calls are TRBV10-2 and TRBJ2-3; D uncertain. The CDR3 loop spans 13 amino acids. Germline CDR1 reads WSHSY; CDR2 reads SAAADI. The V and J ends lost 6 bases and 0 bases respectively, with 7 bases between them. CDR3 protein: CASRVSSTDTQYF. As DNA, the CDR3 is TGCGCCAGCAGGGTCAGTAGCACAGATACGCAGTATTTT.

The chain is built from TRBV15 and TRBJ2-1; D uncertain. Germline-derived CDR1 and CDR2 are LNHNV and YYDKDF (reference sequence). The CDR3 covers 15 residues. The germline V and J ends were trimmed by 4 bases and 4 bases, with 14 bases remaining between them. DNA of the CDR3: TGTGCCACCAGCAAAGCGCGGCCTGGGTACAATGAGCAGTTCTTC. It translates to CATSKARPGYNEQFF.

This clone came up once. The chain combines TRBV7-2 with TRBJ2-6; possibly TRBD2 for D (7 bases). Germline values: CDR1 SGHTA, CDR2 FQGNSA. The V end lost 2 bases, the J end lost 2 bases, and 10 bases lay between the germline ends. The CDR3 has 16 amino acids. The CDR3 reads CASSLIGGPGANVLTF. The CDR3 bases are TGTGCCAGCAGCTTAATCGGGGGGCCTGGGGCCAACGTCCTGACTTTC.

The chain uses TRBV4-1 and TRBJ2-1, with 9 bases matching TRBD2. The length of the CDR3 is 19 residues. V lost 2 bases, J lost 0 bases, and 11 bases stayed unmatched. CDR1 is MGHRA and CDR2 is YSYEKL in the germline V gene. The CDR3 DNA sequence: TGCGCCAGCAGCCAATGGGGAGGAGCGGGGGGCGGCTCCTACAATGAGCAGTTCTTC. It encodes CASSQWGGAGGGSYNEQFF.

The V gene is TRBV2, the J gene TRBJ2-3; 10 bases map to TRBD2. The germline gives CDR1 SNHLY, CDR2 FYNNEI. This CDR3 spans 15 amino acids. Losses at the gene ends were 5 bases for V and 6 bases for J; bases not matched to a gene: 8. The CDR3 here is CASSPRAGGPDTQYF. Written as DNA, the CDR3 is TGTGCCAGCAGTCCTCGAGCGGGGGGGCCGGATACGCAGTATTTT.

The chain couples TRBV28 to TRBJ1-5; D gene uncertain. The CDR3 has 21 residues. V lost 8 bases and J lost 3, with 35 bases in between. Germline CDR1 is MDHEN and CDR2 is SYDVKM. As DNA, the CDR3 is TGTGCCAGCGCTCGTCCCAACGGCTCGTATACTAGACGGGAGGACAATCAGCCCCAGCATTTT. The encoded protein is CASARPNGSYTRREDNQPQHF.

The rearrangement links TRBV5-1 to TRBJ1-1; weak D call: TRBD1 (6 bases). CDR3 length: 13 residues. V was cut by 4 bases and J by 6 bases, with 13 bases left in between. From germline, CDR1 is SGHRS and CDR2 YFSETQ. In DNA form, the CDR3 reads TGCGCCAGCAGCACCGAGAGGGGGTCTGAAGCTTTCTTT. This codes for CASSTERGSEAFF.

This clone has just one count. The rearrangement joins TRBV5-1 to TRBJ1-2, with unresolved D. CDR1 and CDR2 (germline): SGHRS, YFSETQ. The CDR3 contains 15 residues. The V end lost 0 bases, the J end lost 3 bases, and 12 bases lay between the germline ends. This CDR3 reads CASSLAVGGDYGYTF. CDR3 DNA: TGCGCCAGCAGCTTGGCCGTTGGCGGGGACTATGGCTACACCTTC.

The table lists this clone with a few counts. The CDR3 protein is CAITVDRDTEAFF. The DNA of the CDR3 is TGTGCCATCACCGTCGACAGGGACACTGAAGCTTTCTTT. This chain connects TRBV10-3 to TRBJ1-1, with 7 bases matching TRBD1. CDR3 length: 13 amino acids. Germline assignment: CDR1 ENHRY and CDR2 SYGVKD. V was clipped by 7 bases and J by 3 bases; unmatched bases: 5.

The gene calls are TRBV29-1 and TRBJ1-3, with D unresolved. Trimming removed 5 bases at V and 0 bases at J, with 5 bases between. This CDR3 comprises 12 residues. Germline V lookup: CDR1 SQVTM, CDR2 ANQGSEA. The CDR3 loop is CSVYTSGNTIYF. CDR3 nucleotide sequence: TGCAGCGTTTACACCTCTGGAAACACCATATATTTT.

V is TRBV11-3 and J is TRBJ2-1; 8 bases agree with TRBD2. There are 13 residues in the CDR3. The J segment lost 8 bases and the V segment lost 1 base, leaving 1 base of the junction unmatched. Germline CDR1 SGHNT, CDR2 YENEEA. The CDR3 bases are TGTGCCAGCAGCTTAGCGGGAGGGGATGAGCAGTTCTTC. Its translation is CASSLAGGDEQFF.